Detailed here is one TCR beta chain. This clonotype has more than one count but fewer than ten. Its antigen is not yet known. The input lacks base qualities; no much larger clone sits a single base away. Compared with germline, V lacks 3 bases and J lacks 5 bases; bases without a gene match: 17. CDR1 WNHNN and CDR2 SYGVQD were looked up in the germline V gene (reference sequence). The CDR3, from cysteine to phenylalanine, totals 19 residues. Solely the CDR3 DNA is kept, with 57 bases framed from the first base. Set within a cohort of healthcare workers in London, UK, this nested case-control study involved weekly PCR testing of nasopharyngeal swabs along with blood sampling. Between 23 and 31 March 2020, the week of the UK lockdown, healthcare workers were enrolled and then followed up weekly for as long as 16 weeks. Library method: 5' RACE. The instrument was a NextSeq 500. To correct for sequencing error and PCR bias, the TCR library protocol tagged individual cDNA molecules with unique molecular identifiers. Sequencing covered both TCR alpha and beta chains, and within each sample the abundances of alpha and beta sequences were tightly co-correlated. Turning to the authors' computational methods: Decombinator V4 was used to annotate TCR sequences for V gene, J gene and CDR3. TCRs were defined as expanded if a significant change between any two time points was detected under a Poisson model with p below 0.0001. TCR abundances were normalised to the total number of TCRs sequenced in each sample and reported as counts per million. MAIT TCRs were defined by TRAV1-2 paired with TRAJ12, TRAJ20 or TRAJ33, and iNKT TCRs by TRAV10 paired with TRAJ18. VDJdb, accessed on 1 November 2021, was searched for TCRs annotated for CMV, EBV and SARS-CoV-2, and TCRs annotated for more than one antigen were excluded. The raw public data were reprocessed by TCRdb itself: fastp quality trimming at Q25, MiXCR clonotype calling, in-frame beta chains only. Entries are consolidated by CDR3 protein sequence, retaining the most common genes and DNA. TCRdb's processing, not the authors' own work, is the source of the V and J calls. Within this sample are around 70,000 distinct CDR3 sequences, with approximately 10% of them counted one time only. The ten largest clones take up under 4% of the sample.

This record belongs to a study of early T cells in non-severe SARS-CoV-2 infection (dated by TCRdb to 2020 to 2023). Regarding the study in general: Bulk RNA from unsorted whole blood was used for TCR sequencing, so alpha and beta chains could not be paired. Broader findings and caveats from the paper: VDJdb matching was skewed toward anti-spike CD8 responses, so virus-specific expansions were likely underestimated and private and CD4 specificities were missed.

Sample: whole blood. Here the chain combines TRBV10-1 and TRBJ2-7; 12 middle bases align to TRBD2. This receptor was identified in an adult who was a healthcare worker with PCR-confirmed SARS-CoV-2 infection or an uninfected control (not recorded which). The nucleotides are TGCGCCAGCAGTGATTTACGTGCACTAGCGGGAGGAAGGGTCGACGAGCAGTACTTC. Its translation is CASSDLRALAGGRVDEQYF.